One and the same sample provided the 15 T cell receptor beta chains below, sequenced in a study of CD8+CD57+ T cells in acquired aplastic anemia. Patients included in sequencing had previously demonstrated CD8+CD57+ cell expansion by flow cytometry. Template material for TCR beta VDJ and CDR3 profiling consisted of genomic DNA. TCRdb re-derived calls from the reads in MiXCR, one entry per CDR3 protein. The sample includes some 120,000 distinct CDR3 sequences, over 30% of them seen just once. Specimen: sorted CD4+, CD8+, or CD8+CD57+ T cells (not recorded which) from PBMCs. The receptors shown here come from a human donor with aplastic anemia.

This clonotype came up once. In nucleotides, the CDR3 is TGTGCCAGCAGCGTAGGGGCTAGCGGGGGGCCGAAAGAGACCCAGTACTTC. Its protein is CASSVGASGGPKETQYF. The chain uses TRBV9 and TRBJ2-5; the match to TRBD2 covers 11 bases. V lost 0 bases to trimming and J lost 3 bases; unmatched junction nucleotides: 7. This CDR3 region has 17 residues. Looked up from germline, CDR1 is SGDLS and CDR2 is YYNGEE.

This clonotype was recorded a few times. The CDR3 loop is CATTGSIYNEQFF. The CDR3 bases are TGTGCCACCACAGGGTCAATCTACAATGAGCAGTTCTTC. This chain uses TRBV18 with TRBJ2-1; maybe TRBD1 (6 bases). The V gene's germline CDR1 is KGHSH and CDR2 LQKENI. The CDR3 is 13 amino acids. The germline V and J ends were trimmed by 10 bases and 3 bases, with 13 bases remaining between them.

Ten or more counts support this clonotype. The chain recombines TRBV2 with TRBJ1-2; D is unresolved. Germline loops: CDR1 SNHLY, CDR2 FYNNEI. The CDR3 runs 12 residues. Trimming removed 6 bases at V and 8 bases at J, with 13 bases between. CDR3 region: CASSLAGIGYTF. The CDR3, as DNA: TGTGCCAGCAGCCTGGCAGGAATCGGCTACACCTTC. Full variable domain (missing parts from reference TRBV2 and TRBJ1-2): EPEVTQTPSHQVTQMGQEVILRCVPISNHLYFYWYRQILGQKVEFLVSFYNNEISEKSEIFDDQFSVERPDGSNFTLKIRSTKLEDSAMYFCASSLAGIGYTFGSGTRLTVV.

This chain connects TRBV29-1 to TRBJ1-2, with 7 bases lining up with TRBD1. CDR3 size: 13 residues. With V trimmed by 7 bases and J by 3 bases, 8 bases remained unmatched. The germline CDR1 and CDR2 sequences are SQVTM and ANQGSEA. The CDR3 reads CSAGPGTDYGYTF. CDR3 coding DNA: TGCAGCGCCGGACCAGGGACAGACTATGGCTACACCTTC.

This clonotype was seen once. The rearrangement links TRBV25-1 to TRBJ1-6, with D perhaps TRBD1 (5 bases). V was trimmed by 6 bases and J by 6 bases, leaving 18 bases between them. Germline V gives CDR1 MGHDK, CDR2 SYGVNS. CDR3 size: 16 residues. DNA of the CDR3: TGTGCCAGCAGCCGCAGCCGGGGGGAAGGTAATTCACCCCTCCACTTT. Its protein is CASSRSRGEGNSPLHF.

This clonotype was seen a single time. The CDR3 is CASSSSSGGDSPLHF. The CDR3 DNA follows: TGTGCCAGTAGTAGCAGCTCGGGGGGTGATTCACCCCTCCACTTT. The chain carries TRBV19 and TRBJ1-6; a possible D gene is TRBD1 (5 bases). CDR1 LNHDA and CDR2 SQIVND come from the germline V gene (reference sequence). The CDR3 spans 15 residues. Trimming took 4 bases from V and 8 from J, leaving 15 bases between them.

This chain joins TRBV7-6 and TRBJ1-6, with TRBD1 matching over 7 bases. Trimming removed 5 bases from V and 6 bases from J; junction bases left unmatched: 4. CDR1 is SGHVS and CDR2 is FNYEAQ in the germline V gene. The CDR3 length is 14 residues. CDR3 sequence (DNA): TGTGCCAGCAGCGGGGGACAGAGTAATTCACCCCTCCACTTT. Translated: CASSGGQSNSPLHF.

This clonotype was seen a few times. The rearrangement links TRBV2 to TRBJ2-5; D ambiguous. CDR1 SNHLY and CDR2 FYNNEI come from the germline V gene. Between the trimmed V and J ends, which lost 6 bases and 9 bases, there was a span of 11 bases. The CDR3 sequence is 11 residues long. The CDR3 region has the DNA TGTGCCAGCAGATTGATGCCGGCCCAGTACTTC. Encoded protein: CASRLMPAQYF.

J is TRBJ1-6 and V is TRBV15, with D possibly being TRBD1 (5 bases). V shed 3 bases and J shed 10 bases, with 19 bases lying between them. The CDR3 is made up of 16 amino acids. Per germline, CDR1 LNHNV and CDR2 YYDKDF (reference sequence). CDR3 coding DNA: TGTGCCACCAGCAGGACCACCGGGACCGGCGCCTCACCCCTCCACTTT. It is translated as CATSRTTGTGASPLHF.

This sequence joins TRBV2 and TRBJ1-6, with TRBD1 identical over 10 bases. Germline V gene data show CDR1 as SNHLY and CDR2 as FYNNEI. V gave up 2 bases and J gave up 10 bases; unmatched junction bases: 17. The CDR3 is 19 amino acids. As DNA, the CDR3 is TGTGCCAGCAGTGAATGGTCGGGGCGTCCGGGACAGGGGAGATCACCCCTCCACTTT. Encoded protein: CASSEWSGRPGQGRSPLHF.

This clonotype was counted ten times or more. The chain carries TRBV19 and TRBJ1-1, with TRBD1 as a possible D gene (5 bases). Trimming left V 5 bases short and J 7 bases short, with 17 bases between. The CDR3 consists of 14 residues. Germline loops: CDR1 LNHDA, CDR2 SQIVND (reference sequence). The CDR3 loop is CASSQGGNSFEAFF. The CDR3 DNA reads as TGTGCCAGTAGTCAGGGAGGGAACTCTTTTGAAGCTTTCTTT. Full variable domain (outside the CDR3, taken from reference TRBV19 and TRBJ1-1): DGGITQSPKYLFRKEGQNVTLSCEQNLNHDAMYWYRQDPGQGLRLIYYSQIVNDFQKGDIAEGYSVSREKKESFPLTVTSAQKNPTAFYLCASSQGGNSFEAFFGQGTRLTVV.

Note on this clonotype: Being one base from a much bigger clone, this may be a read error. V and J are TRBV11-2 and TRBJ2-7; 8 bases map to TRBD1. V shed 7 bases and J 0 bases; nucleotides not matched to a gene: 5. Germline CDR1 is SGHAT and CDR2 is FQNNGV. The CDR3 has 14 amino acids. Here the CDR3 reads CASTPRGLSYEQYV. The CDR3 DNA sequence: TGTGCCAGCACGCCCAGGGGGCTCTCCTACGAGCAGTACGTC.

The chain uses TRBV6-2 or TRBV6-3 and TRBJ1-4; D is uncertain. Germline CDR1 MNHEY, CDR2 SVGEGT. V lost 7 bases and J lost 8, with 14 bases in between. This CDR3 is built from 13 residues. CDR3: CASNPRAKEKLFF. DNA of the CDR3: TGTGCCAGCAACCCCCGGGCGAAGGAAAAACTGTTTTTT.

For this clonotype: It may be a read error: a sequence one base away is much more abundant. This rearrangement joins TRBV7-9 to TRBJ2-1; 7 positions match TRBD2. From germline, CDR1 is SEHNR and CDR2 FQNEAQ (reference sequence). The CDR3 is made up of 11 amino acids. Unmatched junction bases numbered 1, after V lost 4 bases and J lost 10 bases. The CDR3, as DNA: TGTGCCAGCAGCTACGGGGGGGAGCAGTTCTTC. It is translated as CASSYGGEQFF.

V and J are TRBV20-1 and TRBJ2-3; 10 bases are a match to TRBD2. With V trimmed by 3 bases and J by 4 bases, 13 bases remained unmatched. This CDR3 region has 17 residues. Germline lookup yields CDR1 DFQATT and CDR2 SNEGSKA (reference sequence). CDR3 nucleotides: TGCAGTGCTAGTGCAGCCTCCGGGACTAGCGCACCAGATACGCAGTATTTT. Its translation is CSASAASGTSAPDTQYF.